The 7 T cell receptor beta chains given below trace back to one sample, sequenced in a study of blood T cell repertoires in COVID-19. Repertoires were generated with immunoSEQ multiplex PCR, while TCRdb's copy carries only in-frame clones and drops some. This sample has approximately 400,000 clones, with around 89% found just once. Sequencing was performed on peripheral blood. These receptors came from a woman between 50 and 59 years old with COVID-19, enrolled during active disease.

This chain uses TRBV5-6 with TRBJ2-3; 7 bases are a match to TRBD2. CDR1 and CDR2 (germline): SGHDT, YYEEEE. The J segment lost 2 bases and the V segment lost 1 base, leaving 7 bases of the junction unmatched. The CDR3 extends over 16 amino acids. The chain's CDR3 is CASSLPSGEFTDTQYF. The CDR3 bases are TGTGCCAGCAGCTTGCCCAGCGGGGAGTTCACAGATACGCAGTATTTT.

V gene TRBV24-1 combines with J gene TRBJ2-7; 12 bases are shared with TRBD1. Germline V lookup: CDR1 KGHDR, CDR2 SFDVKD. The CDR3 runs to 18 residues. V trimming: 2 bases; J trimming: 2 bases; junction bases outside the gene matches: 9. CDR3 DNA: TGTGCCACCAGTGATTCAACCGGGACAGGGGGCTTCCCCTACGAGCAGTACTTC. It codes for CATSDSTGTGGFPYEQYF.

The V gene is TRBV4-1, the J gene TRBJ1-2, with D maybe TRBD1 (5 bases). The CDR3 loop spans 14 amino acids. Germline V gene data show CDR1 as MGHRA and CDR2 as YSYEKL. Between the trimmed V and J ends, which lost 0 bases and 8 bases, there was a span of 13 bases. This chain's CDR3 is CASSQEGTGVGYTF. CDR3 nucleotide sequence: TGCGCCAGCAGCCAAGAAGGAACGGGGGTCGGCTACACCTTC.

The table lists this clone with a few counts. This chain uses TRBV28 with TRBJ2-2, with D perhaps TRBD1 (6 bases). Trimming removed 5 bases from V and 6 bases from J, with 13 bases in between. CDR3 length: 14 residues. From germline, CDR1 is MDHEN and CDR2 SYDVKM. DNA of the CDR3: TGTGCCAGCAGTAACAGGGAATGGGCCGGGGAGCTGTTTTTT. Translating it yields CASSNREWAGELFF.

This chain uses TRBV2 with TRBJ2-7; weak D call: TRBD1 (5 bases). Between the trimmed V and J ends, which lost 3 bases and 5 bases, there was a span of 11 bases. This CDR3 spans 13 amino acids. CDR1 and CDR2 (germline): SNHLY, FYNNEI. This CDR3 reads CASSDWAGNEQYF. As DNA, the CDR3 is TGTGCCAGCAGTGATTGGGCAGGGAACGAGCAGTACTTC.

This clone appeared once. The chain uses TRBV25-1 and TRBJ2-7; possible D gene TRBD1, 6 bases. The CDR3 runs to 13 residues. V lost 3 bases and J 6 bases, leaving 12 bases between the germline ends. Per the germline V gene, CDR1 is MGHDK and CDR2 is SYGVNS. CDR3 loop: CASSEGAVIEQYF. The CDR3 DNA sequence: TGTGCCAGCAGTGAGGGGGCAGTAATCGAGCAGTACTTC.

This clone has just a few counts. The sample carries other DNA sequences with the same CDR3. The V call is TRBV7-9, the J call TRBJ2-3, with 7 nucleotides matching TRBD1. The CDR3 totals 13 residues. CDR1 is SEHNR, CDR2 FQNEAQ, per germline (reference sequence). V shed 5 bases and J 3 bases; nucleotides not matched to a gene: 2. The CDR3 coding sequence is TGTGCCAGCAGCCTACAGGGGACAGATACGCAGTATTTT. Translated: CASSLQGTDTQYF.